The rows below give T cell receptor beta chains drawn from one sample of a study of T-cell reconstitution after alpha-beta-depleted transplantation in children. TCRdb processed the PCR reads anew with MiXCR; each CDR3 protein has one entry. The sample holds over 550,000 distinct CDR3 sequences, roughly a tenth seen once. This specimen consisted of PBMCs from the stem cell graft donor, obtained from the stem cell graft. Receptor source: a human donor who donated a stem cell graft to a child with acute myeloid leukemia. Both conserved end residues are part of each CDR3. D genes are given only for firm matches. Not every row has a clone size; where given, it reads once, few, many or a size class.

D: TRBD2
size: many
V: TRBV29-1
J: TRBJ2-1
CDR3: CSVEPTSGMNEQFF
DNA: TGCAGCGTTGAGCCGACTAGCGGGATGAATGAGCAGTTCTTC

D: TRBD1
size: .
V: TRBV11-2
J: TRBJ2-6
CDR3: CASSYQGAAGANVLTF
DNA: TGTGCCAGCAGCTACCAGGGGGCGGCTGGGGCCAACGTCCTGACTTTC

D: .
size: few
V: TRBV27
J: TRBJ2-7
CDR3: CASSPLVSRGREQYF
DNA: TGTGCCAGCAGTCCCCTGGTCTCGCGGGGAAGGGAGCAGTACTTC

D: TRBD1
size: many
V: TRBV7-2
J: TRBJ2-7
CDR3: CASSLGGSGTGGYEQYF
DNA: TGTGCCAGCAGCTTAGGGGGTAGCGGGACAGGGGGCTACGAGCAGTACTTC

D: .
size: many
V: TRBV20-1
J: TRBJ2-3
CDR3: CSAGVLGSRTDTQYF
DNA: TGCAGTGCTGGCGTTTTGGGTTCCCGCACAGATACGCAGTATTTT

D: .
size: few
V: TRBV20-1
J: TRBJ1-1
CDR3: CSADSQGGHTEAFF
DNA: TGCAGTGCCGACTCACAGGGAGGACACACTGAAGCTTTCTTT

D: .
size: .
V: TRBV12-3/TRBV12-4
J: TRBJ2-5
CDR3: CASRVNRGGETQYF
DNA: TGTGCCAGCCGGGTGAATCGCGGGGGCGAGACCCAGTACTTC

D: .
size: many
V: TRBV5-1
J: TRBJ1-1
CDR3: CASSFWGAEAFF
DNA: TGCGCCAGCAGCTTCTGGGGCGCTGAAGCTTTCTTT

D: .
size: many
V: TRBV27
J: TRBJ2-1
CDR3: CASSPWTAPYNEQFF
DNA: TGTGCCAGCAGTCCGTGGACAGCCCCCTACAATGAGCAGTTCTTC

D: .
size: .
V: TRBV2
J: TRBJ2-7
CDR3: CASMEGLPYEQYF
DNA: TGTGCCAGCATGGAGGGGCTCCCCTACGAGCAGTACTTC

D: TRBD2
size: few
V: TRBV7-9
J: TRBJ2-1
CDR3: CASSLTSGQLDEQFF
DNA: TGTGCCAGCAGCCTAACTAGCGGTCAATTGGATGAGCAGTTCTTC

D: .
size: many
V: TRBV6-4
J: TRBJ1-1
CDR3: CASSEVAAGEAFF
DNA: TGTGCCAGCAGTGAAGTGGCCGCAGGTGAAGCTTTCTTT

D: .
size: many
V: TRBV20-1
J: TRBJ1-2
CDR3: CSAISPPIGYTF
DNA: TGCAGTGCTATCTCCCCGCCCATTGGCTACACCTTC

D: TRBD1
size: few
V: TRBV15
J: TRBJ2-2
CDR3: CATSSDRGQTGELFF
DNA: TGTGCCACCAGCTCAGACAGGGGACAAACCGGGGAGCTGTTTTTT

D: .
size: .
V: TRBV5-1
J: TRBJ2-3
CDR3: CASRETTTDTQYF
DNA: TGCGCCAGCAGGGAAACCACCACAGATACGCAGTATTTT

D: .
size: few
V: TRBV27
J: TRBJ2-7
CDR3: CASSLSHSPYEQYF
DNA: TGTGCCAGCAGTTTATCTCACAGCCCCTACGAGCAGTACTTC

D: .
size: .
V: TRBV27
J: TRBJ2-2
CDR3: CASSLFQGTGELFF
DNA: TGTGCCAGCAGTTTATTCCAGGGCACCGGGGAGCTGTTTTTT

D: .
size: few
V: TRBV7-8
J: TRBJ1-2
CDR3: CASSLGGTALGGYTF
DNA: TGTGCCAGCAGCTTAGGGGGGACCGCTTTGGGGGGCTACACCTTC

D: .
size: many
V: TRBV4-3
J: TRBJ2-3
CDR3: CASSQTRGWTDTQYF
DNA: TGCGCCAGCAGCCAAACTCGGGGTTGGACAGATACGCAGTATTTT

D: .
size: .
V: TRBV2
J: TRBJ2-7
CDR3: CASSDVREGEQYF
DNA: TGTGCCAGCAGTGATGTCAGGGAAGGCGAGCAGTACTTC

D: .
size: few
V: TRBV20-1
J: TRBJ2-7
CDR3: CSAPSQEEQYEQYF
DNA: TGCAGTGCTCCATCCCAGGAGGAACAGTACGAGCAGTACTTC

D: TRBD1
size: many
V: TRBV4-2
J: TRBJ2-1
CDR3: CASSLFMGTGGNEQFF
DNA: TGTGCCAGCAGCCTATTCATGGGGACAGGGGGCAATGAGCAGTTCTTC

D: TRBD2
size: .
V: TRBV6-2/TRBV6-3
J: TRBJ2-3
CDR3: CASNSVGRGSDTQYF
DNA: TGTGCCAGCAATTCGGTCGGGAGGGGTTCAGATACGCAGTATTTT

D: TRBD1
size: few
V: TRBV6-5
J: TRBJ2-7
CDR3: CASSSRQGKNEQYF
DNA: TGTGCCAGCAGTTCCCGACAGGGAAAGAACGAGCAGTACTTC

D: TRBD2
size: many
V: TRBV20-1
J: TRBJ2-7
CDR3: CSARLAGGSYEQYF
DNA: TGCAGTGCTAGACTAGCGGGAGGCTCCTACGAGCAGTACTTC

D: TRBD1
size: many
V: TRBV28
J: TRBJ2-1
CDR3: CASKTGGSYNEQFF
DNA: TGTGCCAGCAAGACAGGGGGCTCCTACAATGAGCAGTTCTTC

D: TRBD2
size: many
V: TRBV5-1
J: TRBJ2-7
CDR3: CASSLVASGSEQYF
DNA: TGCGCCAGCAGCTTGGTAGCTAGCGGGAGTGAGCAGTACTTC

D: TRBD1
size: .
V: TRBV9
J: TRBJ1-6
CDR3: CASTVGEDRGNSPLHF
DNA: TGTGCCAGCACCGTAGGAGAGGACAGGGGTAATTCACCCCTCCACTTT

D: .
size: .
V: TRBV20-1
J: TRBJ1-1
CDR3: CSARGGAGTEAFF
DNA: TGCAGTGCTAGAGGGGGGGCTGGCACTGAAGCTTTCTTT

D: .
size: few
V: TRBV29-1
J: TRBJ2-2
CDR3: CSVEDPTSFTGELFF
DNA: TGCAGCGTTGAAGACCCTACTAGCTTCACCGGGGAGCTGTTTTTT

D: .
size: .
V: TRBV7-2
J: TRBJ1-1
CDR3: CASSFGTLNTEAFF
DNA: TGTGCCAGCAGCTTCGGGACTCTGAACACTGAAGCTTTCTTT

D: TRBD2
size: few
V: TRBV12-3/TRBV12-4
J: TRBJ2-2
CDR3: CASSSSGLAGLTGELFF
DNA: TGTGCCAGCAGTTCGTCGGGACTAGCGGGACTCACCGGGGAGCTGTTTTTT

D: .
size: few
V: TRBV7-2
J: TRBJ1-2
CDR3: CASSIGTLSPYTF
DNA: TGTGCCAGCAGCATCGGGACTCTCAGCCCCTACACCTTC

D: .
size: few
V: TRBV18
J: TRBJ1-1
CDR3: CASSPEEGRTEAFF
DNA: TGTGCCAGCTCACCAGAGGAGGGACGCACTGAAGCTTTCTTT

D: TRBD2
size: .
V: TRBV7-8
J: TRBJ2-1
CDR3: CASSSPLAVSYNEQFF
DNA: TGTGCCAGCAGCTCCCCACTAGCGGTCTCCTACAATGAGCAGTTCTTC

D: TRBD1
size: many
V: TRBV29-1
J: TRBJ2-7
CDR3: CSVSGTVREQYF
DNA: TGCAGCGTGTCCGGGACAGTGCGAGAGCAGTACTTC

D: TRBD1
size: few
V: TRBV24-1
J: TRBJ1-5
CDR3: CATSTGTANQPQHF
DNA: TGTGCCACCAGTACCGGGACAGCAAATCAGCCCCAGCATTTT

D: TRBD2
size: many
V: TRBV29-1
J: TRBJ2-3
CDR3: CSVLTGTSGDTQYF
DNA: TGCAGCGTCCTGACCGGGACTAGCGGAGATACGCAGTATTTT

D: .
size: .
V: TRBV20-1
J: TRBJ1-5
CDR3: CSARDRIGGAGQPQHF
DNA: TGCAGTGCTAGAGATCGCATAGGGGGGGCCGGTCAGCCCCAGCATTTT

D: .
size: .
V: TRBV29-1
J: TRBJ1-2
CDR3: CSVDTTGSSGGYTF
DNA: TGCAGCGTTGATACGACCGGGTCCTCGGGTGGCTACACCTTC

D: .
size: .
V: TRBV18
J: TRBJ1-4
CDR3: CASSPGSDNEKLFF
DNA: TGTGCCAGCTCACCTGGGTCAGATAATGAAAAACTGTTTTTT

D: TRBD1
size: .
V: TRBV7-6
J: TRBJ2-2
CDR3: CASSRDSWDTGELFF
DNA: TGTGCCAGCAGCCGGGACAGCTGGGACACCGGGGAGCTGTTTTTT

D: TRBD1
size: .
V: TRBV12-3/TRBV12-4
J: TRBJ2-5
CDR3: CASSFDRVTQETQYF
DNA: TGTGCCAGCAGTTTTGACAGGGTGACCCAAGAGACCCAGTACTTC

D: .
size: few
V: TRBV6-1
J: TRBJ2-7
CDR3: CASKGKGSPEAPYEQYF
DNA: TGTGCCAGCAAGGGTAAGGGGTCCCCCGAAGCCCCCTACGAGCAGTACTTC

D: .
size: few
V: TRBV7-2
J: TRBJ2-3
CDR3: CASSSAADTQYF
DNA: TGTGCCAGCAGCTCAGCAGCAGATACGCAGTATTTT